Listed below are T cell receptor beta chains from one sample, sequenced in a study of cytotoxic CD8 clonotypes in ibrutinib-treated CLL. This table comes from immunoSEQ multiplex PCR, and its TCRdb copy is limited to in-frame clones, with some not included. The repertoire holds over 100,000 clones, 55% to 75% seen once, with 30% to 45% in the top ten. The input for sequencing was PBMCs, taken after 24 months of ibrutinib treatment. These receptors originate from a human donor with chronic lymphocytic leukemia. Both conserved end residues are part of each CDR3. The D gene is left open where the match is weak. Size values are once, few and many counts, or a class for expanded clones, and some rows have none.

clone size	V gene	J gene	D gene	CDR3 DNA	CDR3 protein
-	TRBV11-2	TRBJ2-7	-	TGTGCCAGCAGCTCTCACATGACTCTCGCCCTCTCCTACGAGCAGTACTTC	CASSSHMTLALSYEQYF
-	TRBV7-2	TRBJ2-3	-	TGTGCCAGCAGCTTAGCGGCCGTCAGCACAGATACGCAGTATTTT	CASSLAAVSTDTQYF
-	TRBV6-5	TRBJ1-2	-	TGTGCCAGCAGTGACTGGGGTGACGGCTACACCTTC	CASSDWGDGYTF
few	TRBV5-1	TRBJ2-2	TRBD1	TGCGCCAGCAGCTTGGAACAGGGGCACACCGGGGAGCTGTTTTTT	CASSLEQGHTGELFF
few	TRBV9	TRBJ1-4	TRBD1	TGTGCCAGCAGCTCGACAGGGGTCACGACCTCTAATGAAAAACTGTTTTTT	CASSSTGVTTSNEKLFF
few	TRBV5-1	TRBJ2-7	-	TGCGCCAGCAGCTTGGAAGGGCGCTACGAGCAGTACTTC	CASSLEGRYEQYF
few	TRBV9	TRBJ2-5	-	TGTGCCAGCAGCGCCACTGTGGGAGAGACCCAGTACTTC	CASSATVGETQYF
-	TRBV5-1	TRBJ2-1	-	TGCGCCAGCAGCTTGGTTCTAAATGAGCAGTTCTTC	CASSLVLNEQFF
-	TRBV9	TRBJ1-4	-	TGTGCCAGCAGCCCGGACGGGAAGGCAACTAATGAAAAACTGTTTTTT	CASSPDGKATNEKLFF
-	TRBV7-2	TRBJ1-6	-	TGTGCCAGCAGCCCCCGCCAGGGAGGGAATTCACCCCTCCACTTT	CASSPRQGGNSPLHF
-	TRBV6-6	TRBJ1-6	-	TGTGCCAGCAGTTACTCGGATAATTCACCCCTCCACTTT	CASSYSDNSPLHF
-	TRBV6-5	TRBJ2-3	TRBD1	TGTGCCAGCAGACCTCCGGGACAGAACACAGATACGCAGTATTTT	CASRPPGQNTDTQYF
-	TRBV7-9	TRBJ2-3	-	TGTGCCAGCAGCTACGTCCCGGGGGATACGCAGTATTTT	CASSYVPGDTQYF
-	TRBV25-1	TRBJ1-1	TRBD1	TGTGCCAGCAGTGGAACAGGGGCTCACACTGAAGCTTTCTTT	CASSGTGAHTEAFF
-	TRBV30	TRBJ2-2	-	TGTGCCTGGGAGGGAGGTAGGGGGCGGAGGAAAACCGGGGAGCTGTTTTTT	CAWEGGRGRRKTGELFF
-	TRBV29-1	TRBJ2-3	-	TGCAGCGTTAGAATAGGCTCTACTAGCACAGATACGCAGTATTTT	CSVRIGSTSTDTQYF
few	TRBV7-9	TRBJ1-6	TRBD1	TGTGCCAGCAGCTTAGCTGGCGGGACAGGAGATAATTCACCCCTCCACTTT	CASSLAGGTGDNSPLHF
few	TRBV28	TRBJ2-7	TRBD1	TGTGCCAGCAGTTTAGGGACAGACTTTTACGAGCAGTACTTC	CASSLGTDFYEQYF
-	TRBV6-5	TRBJ2-7	-	TGTGCCAGCAGTTTGGCGGGGACCCGGAGGTACGAGCAGTACTTC	CASSLAGTRRYEQYF
-	TRBV6-6	TRBJ2-1	TRBD2	TGTGCCAGCAGCAAAGAGGCGGGGGGGCCCTATGAGCAGTTCTTC	CASSKEAGGPYEQFF
-	TRBV18	TRBJ1-1	-	TGTGCCAGCTCACCCCCTCGGGGGGCGAACACTGAAGCTTTCTTT	CASSPPRGANTEAFF
-	TRBV9	TRBJ2-5	TRBD2	TGTGCCAGCAGCCCGGGACTAGCGGTCCAAGAGACCCAGTACTTC	CASSPGLAVQETQYF